This note documents a single T cell receptor beta chain sequence. This sample was taken from a study of control samples from healthy donors and cancer patients. Profiling relied on immunoSEQ multiplex PCR, and the TCRdb table lists in-frame clones only, not all of them. The sample yields around 79,000 clones, over 85% seen once. Trimming took off 4 bases at V and 5 bases at J, with 15 bases between the two ends. CDR1 and CDR2 from the germline V gene are GTSNPN and SVGIG (reference sequence). This CDR3 is built from 14 residues. J is TRBJ2-1 and V is TRBV30, with a tentative D call TRBD2 (5 bases). Material for sequencing was PBMCs. This sequence originates from a woman between 35 and 50 years old with lung cancer. CDR3 sequence: CAWTPGRENNEQFF. The CDR3 nucleotides read TGTGCCTGGACCCCAGGACGGGAAAACAATGAGCAGTTCTTC.